The 9 T cell receptor beta chains below come from one sample, sequenced in a study of blood T cell repertoires in COVID-19. This table comes from immunoSEQ multiplex PCR, and its TCRdb copy is limited to in-frame clones, with some not included. The sample lists over 75,000 clones, roughly 80% occurring once. Sequences were obtained from peripheral blood. These receptors originate from a man aged 65-85 years with acute or convalescent COVID-19.

This clone was observed a few times. The V call is TRBV4-1, the J call TRBJ2-1, with 10 nucleotides matching TRBD2. This CDR3 is 17 amino acids long. With 6 bases clipped from V and 7 bases from J, the junction kept 15 bases outside the gene matches. Germline V gene sequence: CDR1 MGHRA, CDR2 YSYEKL. The CDR3 protein is CASSQKPSGGYVNEQFF. The DNA of the CDR3 is TGCGCCAGCAGTCAAAAACCTAGCGGGGGCTATGTAAATGAGCAGTTCTTC.

V usage is TRBV5-1 and J usage is TRBJ1-1; D remains ambiguous. V shed 5 bases and J shed 4 bases, with 18 bases lying between them. This CDR3 has 15 residues. Looked up from germline, CDR1 is SGHRS and CDR2 is YFSETQ. The CDR3 nucleotides read TGCGCCAGCAGGGTGGCGGGGAAGGTAGGCACTGAAGCTTTCTTT. This sequence encodes CASRVAGKVGTEAFF.

The J gene is TRBJ1-1, the V gene TRBV3-1 (or the pseudogene TRBV3-2), with D maybe TRBD1 (5 bases). The length of the CDR3 is 14 residues. With 1 base removed from V and 4 bases from J, the gap between germline ends came to 10 bases. The germline gives CDR1 LGHDT, CDR2 YNNKEL (reference sequence). The CDR3 here is CASSQVTGGTEAFF. In DNA form, the CDR3 reads TGTGCCAGCAGCCAAGTCACGGGGGGCACTGAAGCTTTCTTT.

This chain connects TRBV12-5 to TRBJ2-2; the D is unclear. The CDR3 is 15 amino acids. The germline V and J ends were trimmed by 0 bases and 4 bases, with 9 bases remaining between them. Germline V gene sequence: CDR1 LGHNT, CDR2 FRNRAP. CDR3 sequence (DNA): TGTGCTAGTGGTTTGGTACTGTCTGGCACCGGGGAGCTGTTTTTT. This gives the protein CASGLVLSGTGELFF.

The chain combines TRBV10-2 with TRBJ2-5; 11 nucleotides align to TRBD1. CDR3 length equals 15 residues. Germline CDR1 and CDR2: WSHSY and SAAADI. Trimming took 6 bases from V and 5 from J; bases not matched to a gene: 8. The CDR3 DNA is TGCGCCAGCAGAGGACAGGGGGCGGTTGGGGAGACCCAGTACTTC. It is translated as CASRGQGAVGETQYF.

This clone has more than one count but fewer than ten. V usage is TRBV2 and J usage is TRBJ2-7; D unclear. The CDR3 contains 13 residues. V lost 6 bases to trimming and J lost 2 bases, with 11 bases between them. Looked up from germline, CDR1 is SNHLY and CDR2 is FYNNEI. CDR3 coding DNA: TGTGCCAGCAGCCTCGACTGGACCTACGAGCAGTACTTC. Protein product: CASSLDWTYEQYF.

This clone appeared a few times. CDR3 sequence: CASRSPRQLWAGYTF. The CDR3 region has the DNA TGTGCCAGCAGATCTCCCCGACAATTATGGGCTGGCTACACCTTC. The genes are TRBV28 and TRBJ1-2; D uncertain. Germline CDR1 MDHEN, CDR2 SYDVKM. The CDR3 contains 15 residues. V lost 6 bases and J 7 bases, leaving 21 bases between the germline ends.

The chain is built from TRBV3-1 (or the pseudogene TRBV3-2) and TRBJ1-5; D is ambiguous. This CDR3 region has 13 residues. CDR1 and CDR2 from the germline V gene are LGHDT and YNNKEL (reference sequence). Between the trimmed V and J ends, which lost 5 bases and 5 bases, there was a span of 10 bases. CDR3 nucleotides: TGTGCCAGCAGCTCAAGCTCCGATCAGCCCCAGCATTTT. This codes for CASSSSSDQPQHF.

This clone was recorded a few times. The rearrangement uses TRBV11-2 and TRBJ2-5; unclear D gene. CDR3 length: 14 amino acids. CDR1 and CDR2 (germline): SGHAT, FQNNGV. V gave up 1 base and J gave up 1 base, with 7 bases separating them. CDR3: CASSLVSVQETQYF. CDR3 sequence (DNA): TGTGCCAGCAGCTTAGTGAGCGTCCAAGAGACCCAGTACTTC.